The source of this T cell receptor beta chain is a study of identical twins. Overall study results and limits: The models systematically underestimated how much out-of-frame TCR alpha was shared in monozygotic twins. Not following the same donors, the study drew its conclusions from cross-sectional statistical analysis.

One entry per CDR3 protein, called by TCRdb with MiXCR from the 5' RACE reads. The repertoire consists of roughly 470,000 distinct CDR3 sequences, with around 15% occurring once and the leading ten covering approximately 1%. As regards this clonotype: Its cognate antigen is unknown.

Germline loops: CDR1 SQVTM, CDR2 ANQGSEA. This CDR3 has 16 residues. The V and J ends lost 6 bases and 0 bases respectively, with 19 bases between them. This sample also appeared in a second study, on yellow fever vaccine responses in identical twins. According to that study: The authors reported partly convergent, partly personalized vaccine responses in identical twins.

The sample taken for sequencing was CD4+ T cells sorted from blood. The TCR originated in a woman aged 18-30 years in good health. The chain recombines TRBV29-1 with TRBJ2-3, with D perhaps TRBD1 (6 bases). CDR3 DNA sequence: TGCAGCGTGGACCTACGGGGAAGGGGGAGCACAGATACGCAGTATTTT. This translates into CSVDLRGRGSTDTQYF.